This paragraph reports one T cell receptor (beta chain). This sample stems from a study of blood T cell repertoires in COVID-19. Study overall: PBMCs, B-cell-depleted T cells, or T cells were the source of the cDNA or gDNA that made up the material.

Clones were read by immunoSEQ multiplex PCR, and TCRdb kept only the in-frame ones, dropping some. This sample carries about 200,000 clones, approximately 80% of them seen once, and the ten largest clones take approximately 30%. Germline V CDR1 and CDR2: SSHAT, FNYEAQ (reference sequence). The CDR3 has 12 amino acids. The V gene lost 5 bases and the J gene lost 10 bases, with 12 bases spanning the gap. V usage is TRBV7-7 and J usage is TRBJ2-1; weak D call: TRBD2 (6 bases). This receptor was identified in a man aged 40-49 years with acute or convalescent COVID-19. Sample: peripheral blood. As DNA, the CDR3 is TGTGCCAGCAGCGGGGGGACGTCCGAGCAGTTCTTC. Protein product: CASSGGTSEQFF.